Sequencing of this TCR beta chain was carried out in a study of cytomegalovirus exposure and HLA in healthy donors. General study results and limits: V segments that were indistinguishable, TRBV6-2 and TRBV6-3 among them, were omitted from analysis. The authors listed approximately 150 TCR beta chains as cytomegalovirus-associated. A link between a missense DCLRE1C variant and TCR beta V- and J-gene trimming emerged from a later analysis.

To note about this clone: Its antigen remains unidentified.

Germline V gives CDR1 SGHNT, CDR2 YYREEE (reference sequence). The CDR3 loop spans 15 amino acids. V was cut by 4 bases and J by 5 bases, with 18 bases left in between. At collection, donors were nominally healthy, but unrecorded immune exposures were probable. Primers for the PCR totalled 60 Vbeta and 13 Jbeta. Clones were read by immunoSEQ multiplex PCR, and TCRdb kept only the in-frame ones, dropping some. The data hold about 170,000 clones, with roughly 78% observed a single time. V is TRBV5-4 and J is TRBJ1-1, with no clear D. This TCR derives from a man aged 40-55 years in good health and CMV-seropositive. Sequencing input: PBMCs. The DNA for the CDR3 is TGTGCCAGCAGCCCGTCGCGAGGAGGTCGGACTGAAGCTTTCTTT. Protein: CASSPSRGGRTEAFF.